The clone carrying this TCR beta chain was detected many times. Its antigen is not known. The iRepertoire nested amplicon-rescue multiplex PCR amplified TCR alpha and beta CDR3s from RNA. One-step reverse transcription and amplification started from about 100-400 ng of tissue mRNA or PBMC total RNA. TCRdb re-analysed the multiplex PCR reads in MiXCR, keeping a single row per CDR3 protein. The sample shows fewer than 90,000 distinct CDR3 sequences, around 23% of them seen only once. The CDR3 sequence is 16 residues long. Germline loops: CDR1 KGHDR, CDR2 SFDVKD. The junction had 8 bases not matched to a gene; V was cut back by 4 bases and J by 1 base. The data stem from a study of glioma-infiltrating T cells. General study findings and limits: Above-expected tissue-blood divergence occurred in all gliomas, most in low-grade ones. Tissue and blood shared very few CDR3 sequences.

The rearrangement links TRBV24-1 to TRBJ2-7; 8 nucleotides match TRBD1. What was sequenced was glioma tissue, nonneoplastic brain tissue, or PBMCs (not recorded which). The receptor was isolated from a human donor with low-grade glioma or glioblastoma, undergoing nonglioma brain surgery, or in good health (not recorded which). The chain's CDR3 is CATSDLDRGDSYEQYF. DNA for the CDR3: TGTGCCACCAGTGACTTAGACAGGGGAGATTCCTACGAGCAGTACTTC.